Following are 17 T cell receptor beta chains from one sample sequenced in a study of T cell responses to AZD1222 COVID-19 vaccine. The data were produced by immunoSEQ multiplex PCR, yet TCRdb's version contains in-frame clones alone and is incomplete. Counted here are about 180,000 clones, about 88% occurring once; the ten biggest clones make up roughly 26%. Specimen: peripheral blood, collected 28 days after the second AZD1222 dose. Receptors were obtained from an adult who received the AZD1222 COVID-19 vaccine.

The CDR3 here is CASSPRAESYEQYF. In DNA form, the CDR3 reads TGTGCCAGCAGCCCCCGGGCCGAGTCCTACGAGCAGTACTTC. V is TRBV5-4 and J is TRBJ2-7; D is ambiguous. The CDR3 contains 14 residues. The V end lost 4 bases, the J end lost 1 base, and 12 bases lay between the germline ends. From germline, CDR1 is SGHNT and CDR2 YYREEE (reference sequence).

The chain combines TRBV6-2 or TRBV6-3 with TRBJ1-3, with D possibly TRBD1 on 5 matching bases. Between the trimmed V and J ends, which lost 5 bases and 0 bases, there was a span of 11 bases. Germline V gene data show CDR1 as MNHEY and CDR2 as SVGEGT. There are 15 residues in the CDR3. The DNA of the CDR3 is TGTGCCAGCAGTACGGACATCGACTCTGGAAACACCATATATTTT. It translates to CASSTDIDSGNTIYF.

This clone showed up just a few times. The V and J genes are TRBV6-5 and TRBJ2-1; the match to TRBD2 covers 8 bases. There are 14 residues in the CDR3. From germline, CDR1 is MNHEY and CDR2 SVGAGI. The ends lost 6 bases at V and 8 bases at J; junction bases unmatched: 9. The CDR3 DNA follows: TGTGCCAGCAGCTATAATAGCGGGACCCATGAGCAGTTCTTC. Its protein is CASSYNSGTHEQFF.

The genes are TRBV9 and TRBJ2-1; 9 bases fit TRBD2. This CDR3 spans 15 amino acids. J lost 2 bases, V lost 3 bases, and 3 bases had no gene match. CDR1 is SGDLS and CDR2 is YYNGEE in the germline V gene. This CDR3 is CASSASGTPYNEQFF. In DNA, the CDR3 is TGTGCCAGCAGCGCTAGCGGGACCCCCTACAATGAGCAGTTCTTC.

The chain has TRBV28 and TRBJ1-6; 9 bases are a match to TRBD1. CDR1 MDHEN and CDR2 SYDVKM come from the germline V gene. The CDR3 loop spans 15 amino acids. Germline trimming cut 5 bases from V and 7 bases from J; bases unmatched to any gene: 6. The DNA for the CDR3 is TGTGCCAGCAGTCCTGGGACAGGGCTCAATTCACCCCTCCACTTT. Amino acid sequence: CASSPGTGLNSPLHF.

The chain is built from TRBV28 and TRBJ2-3; 10 bases match TRBD2. V gave up 3 bases and J gave up 1 base; unmatched junction bases: 4. The CDR3 runs 16 residues. Germline CDR1 and CDR2: MDHEN and SYDVKM. The CDR3: CASSFPGTSGTDTQYF. The CDR3 bases are TGTGCCAGCAGTTTCCCCGGGACTAGCGGCACAGATACGCAGTATTTT.

This clone was picked up a small number of times. The chain uses TRBV6-5 and TRBJ1-2; no clear D. V was clipped by 0 bases and J by 6 bases, with 14 bases between them. The CDR3 length is 15 residues. The germline V gene encodes CDR1 MNHEY and CDR2 SVGAGI. The CDR3 protein is CASSYSTLLGHGYTF. The CDR3 DNA sequence: TGTGCCAGCAGTTACTCAACCTTACTCGGACATGGCTACACCTTC.

The V gene is TRBV7-8, the J gene TRBJ1-6; D perhaps matches TRBD1 (6 bases). The CDR3 is 15 residues long. CDR1 SGHVS and CDR2 FQNEAQ come from the germline V gene. V was shortened by 8 bases and J by 9 bases, with 20 bases between the two germline ends. CDR3 in DNA: TGTGCCAGCTCCGACACCGGGACATTAGGTTCACCCCTCCACTTT. It yields the protein CASSDTGTLGSPLHF.

Note on this clone: This sample also contains other DNA sequences that code for the same CDR3. J is TRBJ2-7 and V is TRBV18, with a weak D call TRBD2 (5 bases). The CDR3 is 11 amino acids. Trimming left V 2 bases short and J 6 bases short, with 5 bases between. CDR1 is KGHSH, CDR2 LQKENI, per germline. The CDR3 DNA is TGTGCCAGCTCACCAGGGAGCGAGCAGTACTTC. As protein: CASSPGSEQYF.

The gene calls are TRBV3-1 (or the pseudogene TRBV3-2) and TRBJ2-7; TRBD1 matches at 8 bases. Trimming cost V 0 bases and J 0 bases; bases outside gene matches: 4. Germline CDR1 reads LGHDT; CDR2 reads YNNKEL (reference sequence). The CDR3 sequence is 16 residues long. CDR3 region: CASSQEGQGGSYEQYF. The CDR3 DNA reads as TGTGCCAGCAGCCAAGAAGGACAGGGAGGCTCCTACGAGCAGTACTTC.

V gene TRBV24-1 combines with J gene TRBJ2-7; no clear D gene. Germline V gene sequence: CDR1 KGHDR, CDR2 SFDVKD. CDR3 size: 13 residues. V shed 5 bases and J shed 5 bases, with 12 bases lying between them. CDR3 nucleotides: TGTGCCACCAGTGGTTCAAAGGCGGACGAGCAGTACTTC. Its translation is CATSGSKADEQYF.

The V call is TRBV18, the J call TRBJ1-1; tentative D call: TRBD1 (6 bases). The V and J ends lost 4 bases and 3 bases respectively, with 15 bases between them. The CDR3 covers 15 residues. Germline V gene data show CDR1 as KGHSH and CDR2 as LQKENI. The CDR3 reads CASSLGGGGDTEAFF. The CDR3 nucleotides are TGTGCCAGCTCACTTGGGGGGGGCGGGGACACTGAAGCTTTCTTT.

The chain combines TRBV7-2 with TRBJ2-1; 9 bases line up with TRBD2. The CDR3 is 16 residues long. Germline trimming cut 2 bases from V and 5 bases from J; bases unmatched to any gene: 7. Germline loops: CDR1 SGHTA, CDR2 FQGNSA. CDR3 bases: TGTGCCAGCAGCTTAAACGGCGGGAGGGCCAACAATGAGCAGTTCTTC. It is translated as CASSLNGGRANNEQFF.

V usage is TRBV7-2 and J usage is TRBJ2-7, with 13 bases aligning to TRBD2. The CDR3 is made up of 16 amino acids. V was clipped by 5 bases and J by 5 bases; unmatched bases: 9. CDR1 and CDR2 (germline): SGHTA, FQGNSA. This chain's CDR3 is CASSPPGTSGTHEQYF. CDR3 nucleotide sequence: TGTGCCAGCAGCCCACCCGGGACTAGCGGGACCCACGAGCAGTACTTC.

This chain joins TRBV3-1 (or the pseudogene TRBV3-2) and TRBJ2-1; tentative D call: TRBD1 (5 bases). CDR1 and CDR2 (germline): LGHDT, YNNKEL (reference sequence). The CDR3 is 13 amino acids. The V end was cut by 0 bases, the J end by 10 bases, with 10 bases between. This CDR3 is CASSQEGVLEQFF. The CDR3 nucleotides read TGTGCCAGCAGCCAAGAAGGGGTTTTGGAGCAGTTCTTC.

The chain uses TRBV27 and TRBJ1-5, with D tentatively TRBD1 (5 bases). From germline, CDR1 is MNHEY and CDR2 SMNVEV (reference sequence). The CDR3 extends over 13 amino acids. Deletions cut 5 bases from V and 6 bases from J, with 11 bases between. CDR3 DNA sequence: TGTGCCAGCAGTCCCCCGGGGGGTCAGCCCCAGCATTTT. It translates to CASSPPGGQPQHF.

This rearrangement joins TRBV11-3 to TRBJ2-6; the D is unclear. V was trimmed by 1 base and J by 2 bases, leaving 0 bases between them. Germline values: CDR1 SGHNT, CDR2 YENEEA. The CDR3 is 13 residues long. CDR3 nucleotide sequence: TGTGCCAGCAGCTTAGCTGGGGCCAACGTCCTGACTTTC. Translating gives CASSLAGANVLTF.